The source of this TCR beta chain is a study of shared clonotypes between healthy human individuals. Study details: CD4 naive cells filled three plates per donor, CD4 memory three, CD8 naive two and CD8 memory one.

The CDR3 contains 16 residues. V shed 5 bases and J shed 1 base, with 14 bases lying between them. Germline V gives CDR1 WNHNN, CDR2 SYGVQD (reference sequence). TCRdb's copy holds only in-frame clones and misses some; the assay was immunoSEQ multiplex PCR. The sample lists 2 million to 2.5 million clones; roughly 90% were seen once. Sequencing used naive CD4+ T cells from PBMCs. The subset here: CD45RA+ positively selected. The clonotype originates from a man aged 18 to 30 in good health. Some clones in this sample may be carry-over from other donors' samples. The chain combines TRBV10-1 with TRBJ2-2; a weak D match, TRBD1 (6 bases). CDR3 sequence (DNA): TGCGCCAGCAGTCCTGGGGGCGCGCAGAACACCGGGGAGCTGTTTTTT. Its translation is CASSPGGAQNTGELFF.